The 28 T cell receptor beta chains in this list originate from one sample, sequenced in a study of cytomegalovirus exposure and HLA in healthy donors. The table came from immunoSEQ multiplex PCR; TCRdb's copy has only in-frame clones and leaves some out. This repertoire shows about 140,000 clones, just under 85% found once; its top ten account for around 1.4%. The sequencing input was PBMCs. These receptors were obtained from a woman aged 25-40 years in good health and CMV-seronegative.

The chain combines TRBV13 with TRBJ2-7, with a tentative D call TRBD2 (6 bases). This CDR3 is built from 12 residues. The V end lost 3 bases, the J end lost 3 bases, and 6 bases lay between the germline ends. CDR1 PRHDT and CDR2 FYEKMQ come from the germline V gene (reference sequence). The CDR3 DNA is TGTGCCAGCAGCTTGCGGGGCTACGAGCAGTACTTC. Its translation: CASSLRGYEQYF.

The chain links TRBV6-1 to TRBJ2-1; TRBD1 agrees at 10 bases. The germline gives CDR1 MNHNS, CDR2 SASEGT. There are 13 residues in the CDR3. With 7 bases clipped from V and 13 bases from J, the junction kept 10 bases outside the gene matches. CDR3 amino acids: CASKKTGGLVQFF. CDR3 nucleotides: TGTGCCAGCAAAAAGACAGGGGGCTTGGTTCAGTTCTTC.

Many counts were recorded for this clone. The rearrangement uses TRBV5-1 and TRBJ2-7, with D perhaps matching TRBD2 (6 bases). CDR3 length equals 14 residues. Germline V gene lookup returns CDR1 SGHRS and CDR2 YFSETQ. V was clipped by 5 bases and J by 3 bases, with 15 bases between them. The CDR3 loop is CASSVQRARYEQYF. The CDR3 region has the DNA TGCGCCAGCAGTGTACAGCGGGCCCGCTACGAGCAGTACTTC.

This chain joins TRBV5-6 and TRBJ1-1; unclear D gene. CDR1 and CDR2 (germline): SGHDT, YYEEEE. Trimming took off 3 bases at V and 8 bases at J, with 14 bases between the two ends. The CDR3 is 13 amino acids. CDR3 nucleotide sequence: TGTGCCAGCAGCTCGGGAAGTGGACGCGAAGCTTTCTTT. Translation: CASSSGSGREAFF.

V and J are TRBV5-5 and TRBJ2-5, with no clear D. Germline values: CDR1 SGHKS, CDR2 YYEKEE (reference sequence). V was shortened by 2 bases and J by 3 bases, with 2 bases between the two germline ends. This CDR3 comprises 11 residues. The CDR3 sequence: CASSFKETQYF. In nucleotides, the CDR3 is TGTGCCAGCAGCTTTAAAGAGACCCAGTACTTC.

The CDR3 DNA reads as TGTGCCGTAGGACCGGGACAGGGAACCGGGGAGCTGTTTTTT. Its protein is CAVGPGQGTGELFF. V gene TRBV7-7 combines with J gene TRBJ2-2; 9 bases are shared with TRBD1. Trimming removed 11 bases from V and 5 bases from J; junction bases left unmatched: 9. The CDR3 loop spans 14 amino acids. Germline V gene lookup returns CDR1 SSHAT and CDR2 FNYEAQ (reference sequence).

This chain uses TRBV19 with TRBJ1-2; D is uncertain. V was shortened by 7 bases and J by 0 bases, with 15 bases between the two germline ends. The CDR3 spans 15 residues. CDR1 is LNHDA, CDR2 SQIVND, per germline (reference sequence). DNA for the CDR3: TGTGCCAGTATGGAGGCCGGGAGGGCTAACTATGGCTACACCTTC. Translated, it gives CASMEAGRANYGYTF.

This chain connects TRBV7-5 to TRBJ1-1. TRBV7-5 corresponds to a pseudogene. This CDR3 has 12 amino acids. This CDR3 reads CARSFEAAEAFF. In nucleotides, the CDR3 is TGTGCCAGAAGCTTCGAAGCCGCTGAAGCTTTCTTT.

J is TRBJ2-5 and V is TRBV4-1; 13 bases are a match to TRBD2. Germline CDR1 reads MGHRA; CDR2 reads YSYEKL. The CDR3 runs to 16 residues. Trimming at V came to 1 base and at J to 7 bases, leaving 6 bases not matched to a gene. CDR3 residues: CASSQGTSGGVVTQYF. In DNA form, the CDR3 reads TGCGCCAGCAGCCAAGGCACTAGCGGGGGGGTAGTGACCCAGTACTTC.

For this clone: The sample carries other DNA sequences with the same CDR3. Here the CDR3 reads CASSPLQGRTDTQYF. The DNA of the CDR3 is TGTGCCAGCTCACCACTTCAGGGGCGCACAGATACGCAGTATTTT. This chain joins TRBV18 and TRBJ2-3, with a tentative D call TRBD1 (6 bases). Germline assignment: CDR1 KGHSH and CDR2 LQKENI. V was cut by 1 base and J by 1 base, with 9 bases left in between. This CDR3 region has 15 residues.

The V gene is TRBV19, the J gene TRBJ1-3, with TRBD1 matching over 7 bases. The CDR3 totals 13 residues. In germline, CDR1 is LNHDA, CDR2 SQIVND (reference sequence). The V and J ends lost 9 bases and 4 bases, in that order; junction bases with no gene match: 6. CDR3 sequence reads: CASARGPGNTIYF. CDR3 sequence (DNA): TGTGCCAGCGCAAGGGGGCCCGGAAACACCATATATTTT.

CDR3 residues: CASSYSPVNSPLHF. In DNA, the CDR3 is TGTGCCAGCAGTTACTCGCCGGTTAATTCACCCCTCCACTTT. The chain employs TRBV6-5 and TRBJ1-6; D gene ambiguous. Deletions cut 0 bases from V and 6 bases from J, with 6 bases between. CDR1 and CDR2 from the germline V gene are MNHEY and SVGAGI. The CDR3 length is 14 residues.

The chain is built from TRBV7-9 and TRBJ2-2; tentatively, D is TRBD1 (6 bases). Per germline, CDR1 SEHNR and CDR2 FQNEAQ (reference sequence). This CDR3 is 14 amino acids long. V was shortened by 1 base and J by 4 bases, with 7 bases between the two germline ends. The CDR3 sequence is CASSLDRATGELFF. CDR3 nucleotides: TGTGCCAGCAGCTTAGACAGGGCCACCGGGGAGCTGTTTTTT.

DNA of the CDR3: TGTGCCAGCAGCCAACCGGGACAGGGGGTTGCCGGGGAGCTGTTTTTT. This sequence encodes CASSQPGQGVAGELFF. The rearrangement uses TRBV28 and TRBJ2-2; 11 positions agree with TRBD1. The CDR3 runs to 16 residues. V shed 6 bases, J shed 6 bases, and the junction held 9 bases outside the gene matches. CDR1 and CDR2 (germline): MDHEN, SYDVKM. Full variable domain (missing parts from reference TRBV28 and TRBJ2-2): DVKVTQSSRYLVKRTGEKVFLECVQDMDHENMFWYRQDPGLGLRLIYFSYDVKMKEKGDIPEGYSVSREKKERFSLILESASTNQTSMYLCASSQPGQGVAGELFFGEGSRLTVL.

The V and J genes are TRBV2 and TRBJ1-4, with D tentatively TRBD1 (5 bases). Trimming stripped 6 bases from V and 2 bases from J, with 10 bases between. Germline V gene sequence: CDR1 SNHLY, CDR2 FYNNEI. The CDR3 has 14 residues. In DNA, the CDR3 is TGTGCCAGCAGAGTCAGGGCGACTAATGAAAAACTGTTTTTT. Translated: CASRVRATNEKLFF. Variable domain in full (rest from reference TRBV2 and TRBJ1-4): EPEVTQTPSHQVTQMGQEVILRCVPISNHLYFYWYRQILGQKVEFLVSFYNNEISEKSEIFDDQFSVERPDGSNFTLKIRSTKLEDSAMYFCASRVRATNEKLFFGSGTQLSVL.

The chain couples TRBV5-4 to TRBJ1-4; TRBD1 is a possible D gene (6 bases). The CDR3 extends over 14 amino acids. The ends were cut back, 6 bases at V and 5 bases at J, with 14 bases in the middle. Looked up from germline, CDR1 is SGHNT and CDR2 is YYREEE (reference sequence). This CDR3 reads CASTLHQGNEKLFF. In DNA form, the CDR3 reads TGTGCCAGCACCCTTCACCAGGGGAATGAAAAACTGTTTTTT.

The chain couples TRBV6-5 to TRBJ1-6, with D unresolved. The CDR3 runs 14 residues. Germline V gene data show CDR1 as MNHEY and CDR2 as SVGAGI. Trimming pared 6 bases from V and 8 bases from J, leaving 14 bases between. This CDR3 is CASRLIGLDSPLHF. Written as DNA, the CDR3 is TGTGCCAGCAGACTCATCGGTCTGGATTCACCCCTCCACTTT.

The CDR3 DNA is TGTGCCAGCAGCCAAGTTCTAGCAAGCGAGAAGAGCACAGATACGCAGTATTTT. Translation gives CASSQVLASEKSTDTQYF. The chain combines TRBV4-2 with TRBJ2-3; TRBD2 is a possible D gene (5 bases). CDR3 length: 18 amino acids. CDR1 and CDR2 from the germline V gene are LGHNA and YNFKEQ. V was trimmed by 1 base and J by 0 bases, leaving 17 bases between them.

V gene TRBV21-1 combines with J gene TRBJ2-5; the table's D call TRBD1 went unverified against the DNA. TRBV21-1 is a listed pseudogene. The CDR3 totals 14 residues. CDR3 region: CASTRRGLGETQYF. Here the CDR3 DNA reads TGTGCCAGCACCAGGAGGGGGCTAGGGGAGACCCAGTACTTC.

This clone was seen a few times. The chain links TRBV6-5 to TRBJ1-2; D ambiguous. The CDR3 is 12 amino acids. The V gene lost 8 bases and the J gene lost 8 bases, with 15 bases spanning the gap. In germline, CDR1 is MNHEY, CDR2 SVGAGI. This chain's CDR3 is CASLRAGGGYTF. The CDR3 coding sequence is TGTGCCAGCCTAAGGGCAGGAGGGGGCTACACCTTC.

The V call is TRBV4-2, the J call TRBJ2-2; TRBD1 matches 7 bases. The trim removed 1 base at V and 3 bases at J, leaving 8 bases unmatched. Germline V gene lookup returns CDR1 LGHNA and CDR2 YNFKEQ. The CDR3 sequence is 17 residues long. CDR3 DNA sequence: TGTGCCAGCAGCCAAGGGGGGAAGGGGGCCCACACCGGGGAGCTGTTTTTT. This encodes CASSQGGKGAHTGELFF.

The J gene is TRBJ1-1, the V gene TRBV19; TRBD1 is a possible D gene (5 bases). The CDR3 contains 14 residues. Germline loops: CDR1 LNHDA, CDR2 SQIVND (reference sequence). The V and J ends lost 5 bases and 5 bases respectively, with 15 bases between them. Here the CDR3 DNA reads TGTGCCAGTAGTCCCCACGGGGGTCGGACTGAAGCTTTCTTT. This translates into CASSPHGGRTEAFF.

This chain links TRBV5-1 with TRBJ2-5; 7 bases agree with TRBD2. This CDR3 has 16 residues. The junction had 8 bases not matched to a gene; V was cut back by 1 base and J by 2 bases. Germline V gene data show CDR1 as SGHRS and CDR2 as YFSETQ. CDR3 protein: CASSLKLAYEQETQYF. CDR3 DNA sequence: TGCGCCAGCAGCTTGAAACTAGCGTATGAACAAGAGACCCAGTACTTC.

V usage is TRBV10-3 and J usage is TRBJ1-3; tentatively, D is TRBD1 (5 bases). The V gene's germline CDR1 is ENHRY and CDR2 SYGVKD. Trimming pared 7 bases from V and 0 bases from J, leaving 16 bases between. This CDR3 is built from 16 residues. The CDR3 sequence is CAITGGTHYSGNTIYF. Here the CDR3 DNA reads TGTGCCATCACCGGGGGAACTCATTACTCTGGAAACACCATATATTTT.

The chain recombines TRBV7-3 with TRBJ1-2; 8 nucleotides line up with TRBD1. With V trimmed by 2 bases and J by 2 bases, 4 bases remained unmatched. The CDR3 is made up of 15 amino acids. The germline CDR1 and CDR2 sequences are SGHTA and FQGTGA. The DNA for the CDR3 is TGTGCCAGCAGCTTATATGCAGGGGGCAACTATGGCTACACCTTC. Translated, it gives CASSLYAGGNYGYTF.

The chain recombines TRBV28 with TRBJ1-2; 7 positions agree with TRBD1. Per germline, CDR1 MDHEN and CDR2 SYDVKM. The CDR3 has 12 amino acids. The V segment lost 6 bases and the J segment 7 bases; nucleotides outside the gene matches: 5. The CDR3 nucleotides are TGTGCCAGCAGCCGAAGACAGGGTGGCTACACCTTC. This sequence encodes CASSRRQGGYTF.

This clone was picked up one time. The gene calls are TRBV25-1 and TRBJ2-3, with TRBD1 identical over 7 bases. J was trimmed by 6 bases and V by 8 bases; bases with no gene match: 14. CDR3 size: 15 residues. Germline V gene lookup returns CDR1 MGHDK and CDR2 SYGVNS. CDR3 coding DNA: TGTGCCAGCTCGAACAGGGGTTTGGGCTGGGATACGCAGTATTTT. Translated: CASSNRGLGWDTQYF. Full variable domain (outside the CDR3, taken from reference TRBV25-1 and TRBJ2-3): EADIYQTPRYLVIGTGKKITLECSQTMGHDKMYWYQQDPGMELHLIHYSYGVNSTEKGDLSSESTVSRIRTEHFPLTLESARPSHTSQYLCASSNRGLGWDTQYFGPGTRLTVL.

This clone was picked up a small number of times. This chain links TRBV5-8 with TRBJ1-5; D is possibly TRBD1 (6 bases). The CDR3 has 14 amino acids. V lost 5 bases, J lost 6 bases, and 15 bases lay in between. Per germline, CDR1 SGHTS and CDR2 YDEGEE. The CDR3 loop reads CASRVTGLGQPQHF. The CDR3 DNA reads TGTGCCAGCAGGGTTACAGGGTTGGGTCAGCCCCAGCATTTT. The full variable domain, in which reference TRBV5-8 and TRBJ1-5 provide the parts outside the CDR3, is EAGVTQSPTHLIKTRGQQATLRCSPISGHTSVYWYQQALGLGLQFLLWYDEGEERNRGNFPPRFSGRQFPNYSSELNVNALELEDSALYLCASRVTGLGQPQHFGDGTRLSIL.